This T cell receptor beta chain was documented in a study of T-cell memory formation after mild COVID-19. Study findings and constraints: Contracting clones, day 15 to 85, had balanced CD4/CD8, and later expanders favored CD4+. CD8+ contracting clones occupied EMRA, while CD4+ ones occupied mainly CM and EM.

Comment on this clonotype: Its antigen remains unidentified.

This CDR3 comprises 14 residues. V was trimmed by 5 bases and J by 3 bases, leaving 13 bases between them. The germline V gene encodes CDR1 SGHTA and CDR2 FQGTGA. Employing constant-segment primers, 5'RACE generated TCR alpha and TCR beta cDNA libraries bearing sample barcodes and UMIs. TCRdb redid the calling of the 5' RACE reads with MiXCR, one entry per CDR3 protein. The table includes approximately 180,000 distinct CDR3 sequences, 16% detected once. The clonotype comes from an adult woman who had mild COVID-19 (a few samples of this study predate the infection). Cell type and time point are not known. This chain links TRBV7-3 with TRBJ1-1; TRBD1 is a possible D gene (6 bases). Sequencing was carried out using PBMCs or a T cell subset sorted from them (not recorded which). CDR3 in amino acids: CASSKYGGHTEAFF. The CDR3 DNA follows: TGTGCCAGCAGCAAATACGGGGGGCACACTGAAGCTTTCTTT.